The following is a T cell receptor beta chain sequence with its context. The data originate from a study of blood T cell repertoires in COVID-19. The table came from immunoSEQ multiplex PCR; TCRdb's copy has only in-frame clones and leaves some out. The data hold 200,000 to 250,000 clones, with roughly 87% observed a single time. CDR1 SGDLS and CDR2 YYNGEE come from the germline V gene. CDR3 length: 15 amino acids. V dropped 2 bases and J dropped 8; count of bases not matched to a gene: 10. Sequenced sample: peripheral blood. This receptor was identified in a man aged 35 to 55 with active or convalescent COVID-19. The chain couples TRBV9 to TRBJ1-2, with 9 bases that match TRBD1. CDR3 sequence reads: CASSVPPEGTGGYTF. The CDR3 coding sequence is TGTGCCAGCAGCGTCCCCCCGGAGGGGACAGGGGGCTACACCTTC. The full variable domain, with the rest looked up from reference TRBV9 and TRBJ1-2, is DSGVTQTPKHLITATGQRVTLRCSPRSGDLSVYWYQQSLDQGLQFLIQYYNGEERAKGNILERFSAQQFPDLHSELNLSSLELGDSALYFCASSVPPEGTGGYTFGSGTRLTVV.